This entry lists 25 T cell receptor beta chains sequenced from one sample in a study of T cells in Graves' hyperthyroidism and ophthalmopathy. RNA transcripts yielded amplified TCR beta CDR3 regions. The primer set for the first-round RT-PCR of the TCR CDR3 was HTBI. TCRdb used MiXCR to reprocess the multiplex PCR reads, holding one entry per CDR3 protein. The table has approximately 520,000 distinct CDR3 sequences, around a quarter seen once. Sequencing was performed on blood. The source is a woman in her twenties or thirties with Graves' ophthalmopathy.

The chain joins TRBV12-3 or TRBV12-4 to TRBJ2-7; perhaps D is TRBD1 or TRBD2 (5 bases each). The V end lost 7 bases, the J end lost 5 bases, and 9 bases lay between the germline ends. The CDR3 is 11 residues long. The CDR3 loop reads CASTLGHEQYF. CDR3 nucleotides: TGTGCCAGCACCTTGGGACACGAGCAGTACTTC.

The chain's CDR3 is CASSHPQGARAEAFF. The CDR3 DNA reads as TGCGCCAGCAGCCACCCGCAGGGGGCGAGAGCTGAAGCTTTCTTT. The rearrangement uses TRBV5-1 and TRBJ1-1, with 8 bases that match TRBD1. The CDR3 is 15 residues long. Germline values: CDR1 SGHRS, CDR2 YFSETQ. V gave up 4 bases and J gave up 6 bases; unmatched junction bases: 11.

The rearrangement uses TRBV6-2 or TRBV6-3 and TRBJ2-7; D call uncertain. Deletions cut 2 bases from V and 3 bases from J, with 5 bases between. The CDR3 is 12 amino acids. CDR1 is MNHEY and CDR2 is SVGEGT in the germline V gene. CDR3 sequence reads: CASSYQLYEQYF. The CDR3 DNA follows: TGTGCCAGCAGTTACCAACTCTACGAGCAGTACTTC.

This clonotype was detected ten times or more. CDR3 DNA sequence: TGCAGCGTGGATGGACTAGCCGCCGGGGAGCTGTTTTTT. Amino acids: CSVDGLAAGELFF. This chain uses TRBV29-1 with TRBJ2-2; 8 nucleotides align to TRBD2. From germline, CDR1 is SQVTM and CDR2 ANQGSEA. J lost 6 bases, V lost 6 bases, and 6 bases had no gene match. This CDR3 region has 13 residues.

As to this clonotype: Because the CDR3 is missing its conserved closing phenylalanine or tryptophan, this is likely a read error. CDR3 sequence (DNA): TGTGCCAGCAGCGCCGATGGGACTAGCGGTGATACGCAGTATTGT. This sequence encodes CASSADGTSGDTQYC. The chain is built from TRBV9 and TRBJ2-3, with TRBD2 matching 11 bases. Losses at the gene ends were 3 bases for V and 6 bases for J; bases not matched to a gene: 6. Germline CDR1 reads SGDLS; CDR2 reads YYNGEE. The CDR3 totals 15 residues.

V is TRBV28 and J is TRBJ1-1, with 7 nucleotides matching TRBD1. CDR3 length: 15 amino acids. Per germline, CDR1 MDHEN and CDR2 SYDVKM. The ends lost 5 bases at V and 2 bases at J; junction bases unmatched: 8. The DNA of the CDR3 is TGTGCCAGCAGTGGGATGGGACAGCAAAACACTGAAGCTTTCTTT. Its translation: CASSGMGQQNTEAFF.

This clonotype showed up many times. The rearrangement uses TRBV6-1 and TRBJ2-7, with 7 bases identical to TRBD2. V shed 1 base, J shed 6 bases, and the junction held 3 bases outside the gene matches. Germline V lookup: CDR1 MNHNS, CDR2 SASEGT. This CDR3 comprises 13 residues. The CDR3 sequence is CASSEEPGGEQYF. DNA of the CDR3: TGTGCCAGCAGTGAAGAGCCGGGAGGCGAGCAGTACTTC.

This clonotype has a count of ten or more. The chain recombines TRBV20-1 with TRBJ2-7; D not resolved. V lost 3 bases and J 4 bases, leaving 10 bases between the germline ends. The germline V gene encodes CDR1 DFQATT and CDR2 SNEGSKA (reference sequence). This CDR3 contains 12 residues. The CDR3 DNA is TGCAGTGCTAGTTTTCCAGCTTACGAGCAGTACTTC. Protein: CSASFPAYEQYF.

This clonotype has only a few counts. The chain links TRBV20-1 to TRBJ1-1; a weak D match, TRBD1 (6 bases). This CDR3 has 15 amino acids. Germline V gene lookup returns CDR1 DFQATT and CDR2 SNEGSKA (reference sequence). Trimming shortened V by 0 bases and J by 3 bases, and 14 bases separated the two germline ends. The chain's CDR3 is CSARDRGSGDTEAFF. CDR3 coding DNA: TGCAGTGCTAGAGACAGGGGTAGTGGGGACACTGAAGCTTTCTTT.

V gene TRBV6-2 or TRBV6-3 combines with J gene TRBJ1-1; the D is unclear. The CDR3 sequence is 12 residues long. The V end lost 6 bases, the J end lost 4 bases, and 9 bases lay between the germline ends. Germline CDR1 and CDR2: MNHEY and SVGEGT. CDR3 amino acids: CASRGRVTEAFF. CDR3 coding DNA: TGTGCCAGCAGGGGAAGGGTCACTGAAGCTTTCTTT.

Ten or more counts support this clonotype. The chain couples TRBV4-2 to TRBJ1-2; the D gene is possibly TRBD1 (5 bases). Germline CDR1 is LGHNA and CDR2 is YNFKEQ. Trimming cost V 1 base and J 4 bases, with 19 bases left between them. The CDR3 has 17 residues. The CDR3 reads CASSQGDGGGVFYGYTF. The CDR3 DNA reads TGTGCCAGCAGCCAAGGGGACGGCGGAGGAGTCTTCTATGGCTACACCTTC.

In its sample, this clonotype was seen once. The chain combines TRBV6-5 with TRBJ2-7; D is uncertain. The CDR3 extends over 13 amino acids. Trimming shortened V by 2 bases and J by 3 bases, and 8 bases separated the two germline ends. Germline V lookup: CDR1 MNHEY, CDR2 SVGAGI. CDR3 sequence: CASSYHLDYEQYF. The CDR3 DNA follows: TGTGCCAGCAGTTACCACCTAGACTACGAGCAGTACTTC.

This chain connects TRBV19 to TRBJ1-1; possible D gene TRBD1, 6 bases. The CDR3 runs 13 residues. Germline V CDR1 and CDR2: LNHDA, SQIVND (reference sequence). Trimming shortened V by 6 bases and J by 4 bases, and 12 bases separated the two germline ends. CDR3 sequence reads: CASRRGGLTEAFF. DNA for the CDR3: TGTGCCAGTAGGAGGGGGGGACTCACTGAAGCTTTCTTT. The variable domain in full, completed from reference TRBV19 and TRBJ1-1, reads DGGITQSPKYLFRKEGQNVTLSCEQNLNHDAMYWYRQDPGQGLRLIYYSQIVNDFQKGDIAEGYSVSREKKESFPLTVTSAQKNPTAFYLCASRRGGLTEAFFGQGTRLTVV.

There are many counts of this clonotype. The chain recombines TRBV20-1 with TRBJ2-5; 7 bases fit TRBD2. The CDR3 has 13 amino acids. Germline CDR1 DFQATT, CDR2 SNEGSKA (reference sequence). With V trimmed by 2 bases and J by 5 bases, 5 bases remained unmatched. CDR3 bases: TGCAGTGCTAGATCGGCGGGAGATGAGACCCAGTACTTC. This gives the protein CSARSAGDETQYF.

This clonotype has a count of ten or more. The chain recombines TRBV29-1 with TRBJ2-3, with 10 bases that match TRBD2. With V trimmed by 7 bases and J by 5 bases, 15 bases remained unmatched. Germline V gives CDR1 SQVTM, CDR2 ANQGSEA. The CDR3 runs 16 residues. CDR3: CSAPSGSGGVGDTQYF. The CDR3 DNA is TGCAGCGCCCCATCGGGAAGCGGGGGGGTGGGAGATACGCAGTATTTT.

This clonotype was seen at least ten times. The chain carries TRBV28 and TRBJ2-7; TRBD1 agrees at 8 bases. The germline gives CDR1 MDHEN, CDR2 SYDVKM. The CDR3 consists of 14 residues. V dropped 1 base and J dropped 6; count of bases not matched to a gene: 5. The CDR3, as DNA: TGTGCCAGCAGTTTATCAGTTGACAGGGGCGAGCAGTACTTC. It codes for CASSLSVDRGEQYF.

Worth noting for this clonotype: A single base separates this from a much larger clone, so it may be a read error. This is likely a read error, given that the CDR3 carries no conserved phenylalanine or tryptophan at its end. The gene calls are TRBV10-1 and TRBJ2-2, with D possibly matching TRBD1 (5 bases). Germline V gene sequence: CDR1 WNHNN, CDR2 SYGVQD (reference sequence). Trimming pared 5 bases from V and 4 bases from J, leaving 8 bases between. The CDR3 sequence is 13 residues long. CDR3 loop: CASSSTATGELFV. CDR3 sequence (DNA): TGCGCCAGCAGTTCGACAGCCACCGGGGAGCTGTTTGTT.

This clonotype was detected only a few times. A read error may be the cause here, since a much bigger clone is one base away. J is TRBJ2-7 and V is TRBV5-1; D perhaps matches TRBD1 (5 bases). The CDR3 is 13 residues long. From germline, CDR1 is SGHRS and CDR2 YFSETQ. The CDR3 sequence is CASRLSDSHEQYF. The CDR3 DNA sequence: TGCGCCAGCCGCTTGAGTGACAGCCACGAGCAGTACTTC.

In regard to this clonotype: This may arise from a read error, as a much more abundant clone is one base away. The CDR3 loop reads CASSRDHVDSNQPQHF. In nucleotides, the CDR3 is TGTGCCAGCAGCAGAGATCATGTGGATAGCAATCAGCCCCAGCATTTT. The J gene is TRBJ1-5, the V gene TRBV15; D is unclear. This CDR3 is built from 16 residues. From germline, CDR1 is LNHNV and CDR2 YYDKDF (reference sequence).

This clonotype was seen repeatedly, ten times or more. This chain connects TRBV6-1 to TRBJ1-1; no definite D call. CDR1 and CDR2 from the germline V gene are MNHNS and SASEGT. Trimming cost V 7 bases and J 0 bases, with 6 bases left between them. The CDR3 contains 12 residues. CDR3 loop: CASITMNTEAFF. As DNA, the CDR3 is TGTGCCAGCATAACCATGAACACTGAAGCTTTCTTT.

The sample holds many counts of this clonotype. The chain recombines TRBV2 with TRBJ1-2; tentatively, D is TRBD1 (6 bases). The germline CDR1 and CDR2 sequences are SNHLY and FYNNEI. This CDR3 has 16 amino acids. Trimming shortened V by 6 bases and J by 0 bases, and 17 bases separated the two germline ends. For the CDR3, the DNA is TGTGCCAGCAGGGCCGGACAGCGACCTCCTAACTATGGCTACACCTTC. This codes for CASRAGQRPPNYGYTF.

At least ten counts were recorded for this clonotype. This CDR3 reads CASSQGTGYGYTF. CDR3 sequence (DNA): TGTGCCAGCAGCCAGGGGACAGGTTATGGCTACACCTTC. The chain joins TRBV2 to TRBJ1-2; 8 bases fit TRBD1. V lost 6 bases to trimming and J lost 5 bases; unmatched junction nucleotides: 5. The germline V gene has CDR1 SNHLY and CDR2 FYNNEI. The CDR3 runs to 13 residues. The full variable domain, its missing parts supplied by reference TRBV2 and TRBJ1-2, is EPEVTQTPSHQVTQMGQEVILRCVPISNHLYFYWYRQILGQKVEFLVSFYNNEISEKSEIFDDQFSVERPDGSNFTLKIRSTKLEDSAMYFCASSQGTGYGYTFGSGTRLTVV.

This clonotype was seen ten or more times. The chain carries TRBV5-1 and TRBJ1-1; D might be TRBD1 (5 bases). This CDR3 is 14 amino acids long. CDR1 is SGHRS, CDR2 YFSETQ, per germline. Trimming removed 3 bases at V and 7 bases at J, with 16 bases between. CDR3 loop: CASSSIDRVHEAFF. In nucleotides, the CDR3 is TGCGCCAGCAGCTCCATAGACAGAGTACATGAAGCTTTCTTT. Complete variable domain (other parts from reference TRBV5-1 and TRBJ1-1): KAGVTQTPRYLIKTRGQQVTLSCSPISGHRSVSWYQQTPGQGLQFLFEYFSETQRNKGNFPGRFSGRQFSNSRSEMNVSTLELGDSALYLCASSSIDRVHEAFFGQGTRLTVV.

This clonotype was observed at least ten times. The chain has TRBV20-1 and TRBJ1-5; D perhaps matches TRBD1 (6 bases). There are 17 residues in the CDR3. Trimming cost V 3 bases and J 3 bases, with 21 bases left between them. CDR1 DFQATT and CDR2 SNEGSKA come from the germline V gene (reference sequence). DNA of the CDR3: TGCAGTGCTAGGGGGGGCGGTAACAGGGAAGTCAATCAGCCCCAGCATTTT. It translates to CSARGGGNREVNQPQHF.

This clonotype has at least ten counts. The chain links TRBV6-5 to TRBJ1-3; D gene ambiguous. Germline loops: CDR1 MNHEY, CDR2 SVGAGI. This CDR3 has 15 residues. Deletions cut 5 bases from V and 0 bases from J, with 11 bases between. The CDR3 DNA reads as TGTGCCAGCAGTCCCTTGGGTTACTCTGGAAACACCATATATTTT. This codes for CASSPLGYSGNTIYF.